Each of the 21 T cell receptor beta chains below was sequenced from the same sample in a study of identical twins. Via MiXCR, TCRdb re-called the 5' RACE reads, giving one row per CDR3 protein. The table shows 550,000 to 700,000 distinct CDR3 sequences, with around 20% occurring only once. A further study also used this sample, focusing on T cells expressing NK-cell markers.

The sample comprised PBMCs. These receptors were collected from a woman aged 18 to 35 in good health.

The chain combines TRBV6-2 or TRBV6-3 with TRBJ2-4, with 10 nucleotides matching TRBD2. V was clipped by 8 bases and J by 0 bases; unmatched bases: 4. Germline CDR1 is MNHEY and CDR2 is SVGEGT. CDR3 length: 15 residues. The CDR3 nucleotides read TGTGCCAGCCTTAGCGGGGGGCTAGCCAAAAACATTCAGTACTTC. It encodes CASLSGGLAKNIQYF.

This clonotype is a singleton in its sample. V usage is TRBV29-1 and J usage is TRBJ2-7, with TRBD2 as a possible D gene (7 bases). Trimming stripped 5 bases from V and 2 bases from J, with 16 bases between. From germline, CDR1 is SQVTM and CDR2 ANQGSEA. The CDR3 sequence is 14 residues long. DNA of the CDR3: TGCAGCGTTAGTACGGGGGGCCCGGCCTACGAGCAGTACTTC. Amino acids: CSVSTGGPAYEQYF.

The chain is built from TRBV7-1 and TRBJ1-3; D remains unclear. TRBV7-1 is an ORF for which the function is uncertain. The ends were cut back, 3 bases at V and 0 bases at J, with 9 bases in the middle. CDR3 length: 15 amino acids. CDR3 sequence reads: CASSSLGFSGNTIYF. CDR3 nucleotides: TGTGCCAGCAGCTCCTTAGGGTTCTCTGGAAACACCATATATTTT.

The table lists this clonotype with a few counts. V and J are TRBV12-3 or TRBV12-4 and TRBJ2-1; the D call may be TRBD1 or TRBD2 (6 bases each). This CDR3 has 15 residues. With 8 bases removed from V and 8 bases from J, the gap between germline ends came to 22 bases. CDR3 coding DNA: TGTGCCAGCGCATTAGCGGTTGGGGGCCTTGATGAGCAGTTCTTC. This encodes CASALAVGGLDEQFF.

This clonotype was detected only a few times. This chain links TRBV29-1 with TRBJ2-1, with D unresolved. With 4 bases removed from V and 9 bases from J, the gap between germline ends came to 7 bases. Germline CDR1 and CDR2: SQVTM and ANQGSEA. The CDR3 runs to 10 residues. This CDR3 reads CSVGAGEQFF. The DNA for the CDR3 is TGCAGCGTTGGGGCCGGTGAGCAGTTCTTC.

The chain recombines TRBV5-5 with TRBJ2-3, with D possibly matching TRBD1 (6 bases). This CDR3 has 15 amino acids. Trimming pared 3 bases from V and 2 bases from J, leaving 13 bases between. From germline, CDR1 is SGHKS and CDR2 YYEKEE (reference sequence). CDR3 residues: CASSYTGIYTDTQYF. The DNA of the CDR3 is TGTGCCAGCAGCTATACAGGGATCTACACAGATACGCAGTATTTT.

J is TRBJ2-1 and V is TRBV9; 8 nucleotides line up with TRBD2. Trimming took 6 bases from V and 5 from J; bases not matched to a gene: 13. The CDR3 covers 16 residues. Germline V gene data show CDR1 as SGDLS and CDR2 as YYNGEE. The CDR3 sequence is CASIGLTSGIDNEQFF. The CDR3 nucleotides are TGTGCCAGCATCGGACTTACTAGCGGCATTGACAATGAGCAGTTCTTC.

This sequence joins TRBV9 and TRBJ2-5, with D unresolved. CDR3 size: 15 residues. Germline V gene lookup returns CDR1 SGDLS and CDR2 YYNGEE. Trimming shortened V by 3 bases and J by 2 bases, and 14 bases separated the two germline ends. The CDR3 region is CASSGSVGRQETQYF. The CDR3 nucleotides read TGTGCCAGCAGCGGATCGGTAGGACGACAAGAGACCCAGTACTTC.

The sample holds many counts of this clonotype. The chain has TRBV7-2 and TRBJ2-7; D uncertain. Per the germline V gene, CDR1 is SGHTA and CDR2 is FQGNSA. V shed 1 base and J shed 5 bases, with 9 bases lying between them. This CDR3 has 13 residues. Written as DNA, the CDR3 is TGTGCCAGCAGCTTAGTCCCCCCAAACGAGCAGTACTTC. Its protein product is CASSLVPPNEQYF.

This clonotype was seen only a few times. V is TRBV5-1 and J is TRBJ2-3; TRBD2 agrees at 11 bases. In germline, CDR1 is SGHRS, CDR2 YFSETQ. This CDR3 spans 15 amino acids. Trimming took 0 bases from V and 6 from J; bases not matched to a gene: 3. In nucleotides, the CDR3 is TGCGCCAGCAGCTTGGATAGCGGGAGGGCCGATACGCAGTATTTT. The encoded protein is CASSLDSGRADTQYF.

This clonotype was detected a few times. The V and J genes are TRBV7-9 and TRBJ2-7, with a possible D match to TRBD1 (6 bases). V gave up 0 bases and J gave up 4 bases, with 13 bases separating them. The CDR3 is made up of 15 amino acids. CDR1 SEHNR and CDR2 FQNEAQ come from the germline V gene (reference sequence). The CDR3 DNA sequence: TGTGCCAGCAGCTTAGCTGCAGGGGAATGGTACGAGCAGTACTTC. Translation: CASSLAAGEWYEQYF.

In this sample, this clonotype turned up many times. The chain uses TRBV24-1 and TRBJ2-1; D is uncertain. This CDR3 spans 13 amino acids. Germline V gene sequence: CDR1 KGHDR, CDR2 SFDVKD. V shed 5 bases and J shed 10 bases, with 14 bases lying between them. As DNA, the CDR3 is TGTGCCACCAGTGCCCTGGAGTCCGGGGAGCAGTTCTTC. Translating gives CATSALESGEQFF.

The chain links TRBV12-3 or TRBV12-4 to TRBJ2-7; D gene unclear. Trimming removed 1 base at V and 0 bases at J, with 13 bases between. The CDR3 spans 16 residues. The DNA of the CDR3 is TGTGCCAGCAGTTTAGGGCACTGGAGTAGCTCCTACGAGCAGTACTTC. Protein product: CASSLGHWSSSYEQYF.

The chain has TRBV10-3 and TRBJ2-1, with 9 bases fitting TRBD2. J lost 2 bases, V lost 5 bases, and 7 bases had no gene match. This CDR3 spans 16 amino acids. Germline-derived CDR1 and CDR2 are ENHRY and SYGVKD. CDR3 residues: CAISTIAGVTYNEQFF. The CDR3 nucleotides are TGTGCCATCAGTACCATAGCGGGAGTGACCTACAATGAGCAGTTCTTC.

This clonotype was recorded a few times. The CDR3 loop reads CASRTRPGELFF. The CDR3, as DNA: TGTGCCAGCAGAACACGTCCCGGGGAGCTGTTTTTT. V and J are TRBV6-5 and TRBJ2-2; no clear D. With 6 bases removed from V and 6 bases from J, the gap between germline ends came to 8 bases. The CDR3 is 12 amino acids. Germline V gene sequence: CDR1 MNHEY, CDR2 SVGAGI.

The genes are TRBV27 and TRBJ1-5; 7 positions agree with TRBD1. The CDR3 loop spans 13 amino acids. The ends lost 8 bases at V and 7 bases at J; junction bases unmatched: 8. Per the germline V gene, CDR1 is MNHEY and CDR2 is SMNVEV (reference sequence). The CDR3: CASAGTVEQPQHF. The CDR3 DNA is TGTGCCAGCGCGGGGACAGTTGAACAGCCCCAGCATTTT.

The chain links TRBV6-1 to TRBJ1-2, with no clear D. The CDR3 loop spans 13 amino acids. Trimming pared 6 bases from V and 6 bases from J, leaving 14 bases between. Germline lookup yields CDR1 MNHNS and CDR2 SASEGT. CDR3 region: CASSSGPGNGYTF. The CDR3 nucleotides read TGTGCCAGCAGCTCGGGCCCGGGAAATGGCTACACCTTC.

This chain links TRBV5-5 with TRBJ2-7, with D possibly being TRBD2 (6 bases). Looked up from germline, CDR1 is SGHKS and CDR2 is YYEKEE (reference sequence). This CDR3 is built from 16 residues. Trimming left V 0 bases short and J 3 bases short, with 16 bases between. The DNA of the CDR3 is TGTGCCAGCAGCTTGGTCCCCGGGACTGCCGACTACGAGCAGTACTTC. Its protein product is CASSLVPGTADYEQYF.

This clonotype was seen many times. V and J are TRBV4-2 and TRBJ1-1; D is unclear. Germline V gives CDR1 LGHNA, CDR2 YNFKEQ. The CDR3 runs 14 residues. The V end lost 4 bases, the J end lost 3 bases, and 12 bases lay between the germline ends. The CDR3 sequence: CASSPRAGDTEAFF. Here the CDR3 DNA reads TGTGCCAGCAGCCCCCGCGCCGGGGACACTGAAGCTTTCTTT.

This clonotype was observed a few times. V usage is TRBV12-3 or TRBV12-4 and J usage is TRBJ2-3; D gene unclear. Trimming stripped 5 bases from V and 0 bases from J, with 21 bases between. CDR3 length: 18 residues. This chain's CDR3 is CASSLPPFIALSTDTQYF. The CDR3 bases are TGTGCCAGCAGTCTACCCCCCTTTATTGCCCTAAGCACAGATACGCAGTATTTT.

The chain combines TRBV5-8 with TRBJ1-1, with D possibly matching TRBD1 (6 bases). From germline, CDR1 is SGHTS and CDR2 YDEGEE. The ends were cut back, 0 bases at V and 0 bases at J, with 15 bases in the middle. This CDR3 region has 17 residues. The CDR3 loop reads CASSLVVRNRVNTEAFF. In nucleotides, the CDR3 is TGTGCCAGCAGCTTGGTTGTAAGAAACAGGGTGAACACTGAAGCTTTCTTT. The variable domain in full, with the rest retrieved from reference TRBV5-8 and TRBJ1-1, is EAGVTQSPTHLIKTRGQQATLRCSPISGHTSVYWYQQALGLGLQFLLWYDEGEERNRGNFPPRFSGRQFPNYSSELNVNALELEDSALYLCASSLVVRNRVNTEAFFGQGTRLTVV.